This T cell receptor (beta chain) was identified in a study of cytomegalovirus exposure and HLA in healthy donors. Study conclusions and caveats: CMV serostatus stood as the only immune exposure information on hand. In a later analysis, productive TCRs from donors in an Asian-associated ancestry cluster reportedly carried fewer N-insertions than the cohort mean.

On this clone itself: Its target is not known.

The J segment lost 3 bases and the V segment lost 7 bases, leaving 2 bases of the junction unmatched. The germline CDR1 and CDR2 sequences are LNHDA and SQIVND (reference sequence). The CDR3 is 14 residues long. The PCR used 60 Vbeta and 13 Jbeta primers. Profiling relied on immunoSEQ multiplex PCR, and the TCRdb table lists in-frame clones only, not all of them. The table for this sample gives 65,000 to 90,000 clones. Specimen: PBMCs. This chain joins TRBV19 and TRBJ1-6; 8 bases match TRBD1. The source is a female donor in good health and CMV-seropositive. The CDR3 loop reads CASTTGGYNSPLHF. CDR3 sequence (DNA): TGTGCCAGTACCACAGGGGGCTATAATTCACCCCTCCACTTT.